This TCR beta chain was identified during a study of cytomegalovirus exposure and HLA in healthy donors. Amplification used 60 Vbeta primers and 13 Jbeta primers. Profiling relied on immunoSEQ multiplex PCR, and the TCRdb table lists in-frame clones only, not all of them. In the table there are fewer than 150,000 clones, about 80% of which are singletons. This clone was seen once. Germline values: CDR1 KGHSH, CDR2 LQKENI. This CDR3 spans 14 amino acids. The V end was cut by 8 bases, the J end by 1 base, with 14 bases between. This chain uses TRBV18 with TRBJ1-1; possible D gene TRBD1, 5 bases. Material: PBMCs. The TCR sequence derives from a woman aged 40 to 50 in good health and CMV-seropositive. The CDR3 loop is CASAYDRSNTEAFF. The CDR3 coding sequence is TGTGCCAGCGCCTACGACAGATCGAACACTGAAGCTTTCTTT.